A single sample is the source of the 32 T cell receptor beta chains below, sequenced in a study of PD-L1 blockade in urothelial cancer. The method was immunoSEQ multiplex PCR; TCRdb's version includes in-frame clones alone and lacks a portion of them. The sample has roughly 39,000 clones, roughly 92% seen once; the top ten hold around 11%. The time point is: pretreatment peripheral blood. The sample was PBMCs, taken around atezolizumab (anti-PD-L1) treatment. The source of these receptors is a woman aged 55-69 years with urothelial cancer.

V usage is TRBV14 and J usage is TRBJ2-7, with 14 bases identical to TRBD2. CDR3 length equals 20 residues. Germline V gene sequence: CDR1 SGHDN, CDR2 FVKESK. V lost 0 bases to trimming and J lost 4 bases; unmatched junction nucleotides: 14. The DNA of the CDR3 is TGTGCCAGCAGCCAAGATCTCCGGAGGGGGACTAGCGGGAGCCGGTACGAGCAGTACTTC. It specifies CASSQDLRRGTSGSRYEQYF.

This chain uses TRBV11-3 with TRBJ2-3; TRBD2 aligns across 9 bases. The CDR3 sequence is 17 residues long. Losses at the gene ends were 1 base for V and 0 bases for J; bases not matched to a gene: 5. Germline V gene sequence: CDR1 SGHNT, CDR2 YENEEA. CDR3 loop: CASSLGAGGPSTDTQYF. CDR3 DNA sequence: TGTGCCAGCAGCTTAGGAGCGGGAGGCCCTAGCACAGATACGCAGTATTTT.

This clone occurred once. The chain is built from TRBV27 and TRBJ2-7; no clear D. V was shortened by 0 bases and J by 0 bases, with 6 bases between the two germline ends. The CDR3 consists of 14 residues. From germline, CDR1 is MNHEY and CDR2 SMNVEV (reference sequence). The CDR3 DNA follows: TGTGCCAGCAGTTTATCAGCAAGCTCCTACGAGCAGTACTTC. Its translation is CASSLSASSYEQYF.

The chain couples TRBV9 to TRBJ2-2, with 8 bases identical to TRBD2. J was trimmed by 1 base and V by 2 bases; bases with no gene match: 7. This CDR3 comprises 17 residues. Per the germline V gene, CDR1 is SGDLS and CDR2 is YYNGEE. The CDR3 DNA sequence: TGTGCCAGCAGCGTTCCCGGGACTAGGGGGAACACCGGGGAGCTGTTTTTT. It specifies CASSVPGTRGNTGELFF.

This chain connects TRBV6-6 to TRBJ2-7; 8 bases line up with TRBD2. V lost 7 bases, J lost 2 bases, and 7 bases stayed unmatched. The germline gives CDR1 MNHNY, CDR2 SVGAGI (reference sequence). The length of the CDR3 is 14 residues. The CDR3 loop reads CASTPGGRAYEQYF. The CDR3 region has the DNA TGTGCCAGCACCCCGGGGGGGAGGGCCTACGAGCAGTACTTC.

In this sample, this clone turned up a few times. V gene TRBV4-1 combines with J gene TRBJ2-3; 12 bases match TRBD1. V shed 4 bases and J 2 bases; nucleotides not matched to a gene: 7. This CDR3 comprises 17 residues. Germline V gene lookup returns CDR1 MGHRA and CDR2 YSYEKL. CDR3 region: CASSLRWGQGATDTQYF. DNA for the CDR3: TGCGCCAGCAGCCTAAGATGGGGACAGGGGGCCACAGATACGCAGTATTTT.

The V call is TRBV5-1, the J call TRBJ2-1; 9 nucleotides align to TRBD1. Germline V gene sequence: CDR1 SGHRS, CDR2 YFSETQ. The CDR3 runs to 16 residues. With V trimmed by 3 bases and J by 4 bases, 8 bases remained unmatched. The CDR3 DNA reads TGCGCCAGCAGCTCCTCGACAGGGGGGGGGTACAATGAGCAGTTCTTC. Its translation is CASSSSTGGGYNEQFF.

The rearrangement links TRBV5-1 to TRBJ2-7; a weak D match, TRBD2 (6 bases). This CDR3 is built from 14 residues. V was cut by 0 bases and J by 7 bases, with 14 bases left in between. Germline CDR1 reads SGHRS; CDR2 reads YFSETQ. This CDR3 is CASSLEAGSREQYF. The CDR3 region has the DNA TGCGCCAGCAGCTTGGAGGCGGGATCAAGGGAGCAGTACTTC.

V is TRBV7-3 and J is TRBJ2-7, with 7 bases aligning to TRBD1. CDR3 length equals 13 residues. With V trimmed by 3 bases and J by 5 bases, 4 bases remained unmatched. The germline V gene encodes CDR1 SGHTA and CDR2 FQGTGA. For the CDR3, the DNA is TGTGCCAGCAGCTTGACGCAGGGGGACGAGCAGTACTTC. This encodes CASSLTQGDEQYF.

The genes are TRBV28 and TRBJ2-7; unclear D gene. Trimming removed 3 bases at V and 4 bases at J, with 10 bases between. The CDR3 is 13 amino acids. Germline loops: CDR1 MDHEN, CDR2 SYDVKM. In DNA form, the CDR3 reads TGTGCCAGCAGTTTTCTTCGGGTATACGAGCAGTACTTC. Protein: CASSFLRVYEQYF.

This clone showed up just once. V is TRBV5-4 and J is TRBJ1-2, with TRBD1 matching 7 bases. CDR3 size: 17 residues. Germline CDR1 reads SGHNT; CDR2 reads YYREEE (reference sequence). Germline trimming cut 1 base from V and 5 bases from J; bases unmatched to any gene: 14. Here the CDR3 reads CASSLIKGARSQYGYTF. CDR3 coding DNA: TGTGCCAGCAGCTTGATAAAGGGGGCGCGGAGCCAGTATGGCTACACCTTC.

This chain uses TRBV7-9 with TRBJ1-1; D is uncertain. Trimming cost V 3 bases and J 2 bases, with 10 bases left between them. Germline CDR1 is SEHNR and CDR2 is FQNEAQ (reference sequence). This CDR3 spans 14 amino acids. The CDR3: CASSFSEANTEAFF. The CDR3, as DNA: TGTGCCAGCAGCTTTAGCGAGGCCAACACTGAAGCTTTCTTT.

This clone showed up just once. The gene calls are TRBV6-5 and TRBJ2-5, with TRBD2 identical over 9 bases. Per the germline V gene, CDR1 is MNHEY and CDR2 is SVGAGI. With V trimmed by 2 bases and J by 10 bases, 5 bases remained unmatched. CDR3 length: 13 amino acids. The CDR3 here is CASSYESGRSQYF. The CDR3 DNA is TGTGCCAGCAGTTACGAAAGCGGGAGGAGCCAGTACTTC.

The chain couples TRBV4-2 to TRBJ1-5, with D unclear. V lost 1 base, J lost 0 bases, and 7 bases lay in between. Germline lookup yields CDR1 LGHNA and CDR2 YNFKEQ. The CDR3 consists of 15 residues. Here the CDR3 DNA reads TGTGCCAGCAGCCAAGCTCAGGTTAGCAATCAGCCCCAGCATTTT. As protein: CASSQAQVSNQPQHF.

The table lists this clone with a count of one. The chain employs TRBV2 and TRBJ2-7; maybe TRBD2 (6 bases). The CDR3 is 13 residues long. V was pared by 7 bases and J by 6 bases, with 16 bases between. The germline V gene has CDR1 SNHLY and CDR2 FYNNEI. DNA for the CDR3: TGTGCCAGCACTCTGGAGGGCTACGCCGAGCAGTACTTC. Residues: CASTLEGYAEQYF.

The CDR3 protein is CASSPEGLAGLDTQYF. The DNA of the CDR3 is TGTGCCAGCAGCCCTGAAGGTCTAGCGGGTTTAGATACGCAGTATTTT. V and J are TRBV11-2 and TRBJ2-3, with 8 bases fitting TRBD2. CDR1 is SGHAT and CDR2 is FQNNGV in the germline V gene. V gave up 5 bases and J gave up 5 bases; unmatched junction bases: 12. CDR3 length equals 16 residues.

CDR3 in DNA: TGTGCCAGCCATTCCGGGGTGGGGGGTCCCGGGGAGCTGTTTTTT. The encoded protein is CASHSGVGGPGELFF. The chain carries TRBV25-1 and TRBJ2-2; perhaps TRBD2 as D (6 bases). CDR3 length equals 15 residues. Germline CDR1 and CDR2: MGHDK and SYGVNS. With 8 bases removed from V and 6 bases from J, the gap between germline ends came to 19 bases.

This clone occurred a few times. The rearrangement links TRBV12-5 to TRBJ2-2; possibly TRBD2 for D (6 bases). Trimming took off 1 base at V and 3 bases at J, with 12 bases between the two ends. The CDR3 contains 16 residues. Germline V lookup: CDR1 LGHNT, CDR2 FRNRAP. CDR3 region: CASGLGSWGDTGELFF. The CDR3 DNA sequence: TGTGCTAGTGGTTTGGGGAGCTGGGGGGACACCGGGGAGCTGTTTTTT. Full variable domain (missing parts from reference TRBV12-5 and TRBJ2-2): DARVTQTPRHKVTEMGQEVTMRCQPILGHNTVFWYRQTMMQGLELLAYFRNRAPLDDSGMPKDRFSAEMPDATLATLKIQPSEPRDSAVYFCASGLGSWGDTGELFFGEGSRLTVL.

This chain connects TRBV6-5 to TRBJ2-1, with no clear D. The CDR3 contains 15 residues. V was pared by 6 bases and J by 0 bases, with 12 bases between. Germline V gene sequence: CDR1 MNHEY, CDR2 SVGAGI. CDR3 amino acids: CASRIAASSYNEQFF. The DNA of the CDR3 is TGTGCCAGCAGAATAGCCGCTAGCTCCTACAATGAGCAGTTCTTC.

V usage is TRBV11-2 and J usage is TRBJ2-3, with D perhaps TRBD2 (6 bases). Germline CDR1 is SGHAT and CDR2 is FQNNGV. CDR3 length equals 15 residues. With 3 bases removed from V and 2 bases from J, the gap between germline ends came to 12 bases. The CDR3 nucleotides are TGTGCCAGCAGCTTCAAGCGGGCCCTCACAGATACGCAGTATTTT. Residues: CASSFKRALTDTQYF.

The chain couples TRBV5-1 to TRBJ2-1, with 11 bases lining up with TRBD2. Germline CDR1 and CDR2: SGHRS and YFSETQ. The CDR3 contains 17 residues. Trimming at V came to 0 bases and at J to 2 bases, leaving 4 bases not matched to a gene. The DNA for the CDR3 is TGCGCCAGCAGCTTGGGACTAGCGGGACCGCCCTACAATGAGCAGTTCTTC. Translation: CASSLGLAGPPYNEQFF.

The V gene is TRBV19, the J gene TRBJ2-1, with TRBD2 matching over 8 bases. CDR1 is LNHDA and CDR2 is SQIVND in the germline V gene (reference sequence). Unmatched junction bases numbered 12, after V lost 9 bases and J lost 8 bases. CDR3 size: 14 residues. CDR3: CASIEAGEGDEQFF. The CDR3 DNA reads as TGTGCCAGCATAGAAGCGGGAGAGGGCGATGAGCAGTTCTTC. Drawing the rest from reference TRBV19 and TRBJ2-1, the complete variable domain is DGGITQSPKYLFRKEGQNVTLSCEQNLNHDAMYWYRQDPGQGLRLIYYSQIVNDFQKGDIAEGYSVSREKKESFPLTVTSAQKNPTAFYLCASIEAGEGDEQFFGPGTRLTVL.

CDR3 DNA: TGCGCCAGCAGCCCGAGGCGAGGGGGAAACACCATATATTTT. Residues: CASSPRRGGNTIYF. The V gene is TRBV5-1, the J gene TRBJ1-3; D uncertain. This CDR3 is 14 amino acids long. CDR1 SGHRS and CDR2 YFSETQ come from the germline V gene. Trimming took 4 bases from V and 4 from J, leaving 12 bases between them.

CDR3 region: CASSLGTSVTGELFF. CDR3 nucleotides: TGTGCCAGCAGCTTAGGAACTAGTGTCACCGGGGAGCTGTTTTTT. This chain links TRBV7-2 with TRBJ2-2, with a weak D call TRBD2 (5 bases). In germline, CDR1 is SGHTA, CDR2 FQGNSA. V lost 1 base, J lost 4 bases, and 10 bases lay in between. The CDR3 is 15 amino acids.

This chain links TRBV7-9 with TRBJ2-7, with TRBD2 matching 7 bases. The CDR3 runs to 13 residues. CDR1 SEHNR and CDR2 FQNEAQ come from the germline V gene (reference sequence). The trim removed 4 bases at V and 3 bases at J, leaving 3 bases unmatched. In nucleotides, the CDR3 is TGTGCCAGCAGCTCCTCTAGCGGCTACGAGCAGTACTTC. Its protein product is CASSSSSGYEQYF. Combining the CDR3 with reference TRBV7-9 and TRBJ2-7 gives the whole variable domain DTGVSQNPRHKITKRGQNVTFRCDPISEHNRLYWYRQTLGQGPEFLTYFQNEAQLEKSRLLSDRFSAERPKGSFSTLEIQRTEQGDSAMYLCASSSSSGYEQYFGPGTRLTVT.

The chain joins TRBV4-3 to TRBJ2-5; perhaps TRBD2 as D (6 bases). Trimming shortened V by 4 bases and J by 3 bases, and 9 bases separated the two germline ends. The germline CDR1 and CDR2 sequences are LGHNA and YSLEER. The CDR3 extends over 13 amino acids. The CDR3 loop is CASSREREETQYF. The CDR3 coding sequence is TGCGCCAGCAGCCGAGAGCGGGAAGAGACCCAGTACTTC.

V is TRBV2 and J is TRBJ1-1; 9 bases match TRBD1. Germline CDR1 reads SNHLY; CDR2 reads FYNNEI. The CDR3 extends over 15 amino acids. Trimming cost V 7 bases and J 0 bases; bases outside gene matches: 6. The chain's CDR3 is CASKGQGAMNTEAFF. The CDR3 DNA sequence: TGTGCCAGCAAGGGACAGGGTGCTATGAACACTGAAGCTTTCTTT.

The rearrangement links TRBV5-1 to TRBJ1-4; 9 bases map to TRBD1. Germline CDR1 reads SGHRS; CDR2 reads YFSETQ. Germline trimming cut 5 bases from V and 7 bases from J; bases unmatched to any gene: 9. The CDR3 has 15 amino acids. The CDR3 spells CASRLTGGVIEKLFF. Written as DNA, the CDR3 is TGCGCCAGCAGGCTCACAGGGGGCGTTATTGAAAAACTGTTTTTT.

The J gene is TRBJ2-5, the V gene TRBV28, with 8 positions matching TRBD1. The CDR3 consists of 13 residues. J gave up 0 bases and V 7 bases, and 1 base lay outside the gene matches. Per germline, CDR1 MDHEN and CDR2 SYDVKM. The CDR3 DNA follows: TGTGCCAGCAAGGGACAGGACCAAGAGACCCAGTACTTC. Its translation: CASKGQDQETQYF.

To note about this clone: A read error may account for a junction end that differs from germline. The gene calls are TRBV7-7 and TRBJ1-2; D is undetermined. CDR1 and CDR2 from the germline V gene are SSHAT and FNYEAQ (reference sequence). This CDR3 region has 17 residues. The CDR3 DNA is TGTGCTAGCAGCCCGCTGAGTCGACGGGAGTCATTCTATGGCTACACCTTC. Its protein is CASSPLSRRESFYGYTF.

V is TRBV11-2 and J is TRBJ2-1; 7 bases are a match to TRBD2. The V segment lost 1 base and the J segment 2 bases; nucleotides outside the gene matches: 2. The length of the CDR3 is 15 residues. Germline loops: CDR1 SGHAT, CDR2 FQNNGV. Written as DNA, the CDR3 is TGTGCCAGCAGCTTAGGAGGGAGGGCCTACAATGAGCAGTTCTTC. This translates into CASSLGGRAYNEQFF.

The chain links TRBV6-1 to TRBJ1-3; D is uncertain. The CDR3 contains 16 residues. V was cut by 2 bases and J by 0 bases, with 11 bases left in between. Germline V gene lookup returns CDR1 MNHNS and CDR2 SASEGT. The CDR3 coding sequence is TGTGCCAGCAGTGAATTCACAGTCCTCTCTGGAAACACCATATATTTT. Encoded protein: CASSEFTVLSGNTIYF.